These 29 T cell receptor beta chains share one sample of origin, sequenced in a study of blood T cells in healthy people across ages. Combining a sample-barcoded 5' primer with a J-beta primer mix, a second PCR ran for roughly 7 to 11 cycles. TCRdb called the 5' RACE reads again in MiXCR, with one record for every CDR3 protein. The repertoire consists of hundreds of thousands of distinct CDR3 sequences, with about 27% occurring once and the leading ten covering approximately 3.6%. These data also featured in a second study, about T cells of mothers and their children.

The sequencing input was blood. The receptors were gathered from a boy aged 2 to 9 in good health.

This clonotype came up a few times. The V gene is TRBV5-1, the J gene TRBJ2-2; possible D gene TRBD2, 7 bases. Per germline, CDR1 SGHRS and CDR2 YFSETQ. The V gene lost 6 bases and the J gene lost 3 bases, with 15 bases spanning the gap. The CDR3 consists of 15 residues. CDR3: CASTLRGRDTGELFF. CDR3 bases: TGCGCCAGCACCCTGCGGGGGCGGGACACCGGGGAGCTGTTTTTT.

This clonotype was observed a handful of times. The rearrangement uses TRBV6-2 or TRBV6-3 and TRBJ2-7, with TRBD1 matching over 9 bases. J lost 4 bases, V lost 5 bases, and 6 bases had no gene match. The CDR3 runs to 14 residues. The V gene's germline CDR1 is MNHEY and CDR2 SVGEGT. The CDR3 DNA sequence: TGTGCCAGCAGTGCCGGACAGGGGTTATACGAGCAGTACTTC. Translating gives CASSAGQGLYEQYF.

The chain links TRBV6-6 to TRBJ2-1; TRBD2 aligns across 8 bases. The CDR3 consists of 16 residues. J was trimmed by 7 bases and V by 3 bases; bases with no gene match: 11. CDR1 is MNHNY, CDR2 SVGAGI, per germline (reference sequence). The DNA of the CDR3 is TGTGCCAGCAGTTATCACGCGGGGGGCACCGGGAATGAGCAGTTCTTC. It encodes CASSYHAGGTGNEQFF.

In this sample, this clonotype turned up many times. The V gene is TRBV3-1, the J gene TRBJ2-1; no definite D call. The V end lost 4 bases, the J end lost 9 bases, and 10 bases lay between the germline ends. Germline values: CDR1 LGHDT, CDR2 YNNKEL (reference sequence). This CDR3 has 12 residues. The DNA for the CDR3 is TGTGCCAGCAGCCTTCCCCGAGGTGAGCAGTTCTTC. It codes for CASSLPRGEQFF.

Here the CDR3 DNA reads TGTGCCAGCAGCGCCTGGGACCTCTACTCCTACAATGAGCAGTTCTTC. This gives the protein CASSAWDLYSYNEQFF. This chain connects TRBV9 to TRBJ2-1; D tentatively reads TRBD1 or TRBD2 (5 bases each). The CDR3 runs 16 residues. Trimming shortened V by 3 bases and J by 0 bases, and 13 bases separated the two germline ends. Looked up from germline, CDR1 is SGDLS and CDR2 is YYNGEE. Combining the CDR3 with reference TRBV9 and TRBJ2-1 gives the whole variable domain DSGVTQTPKHLITATGQRVTLRCSPRSGDLSVYWYQQSLDQGLQFLIQYYNGEERAKGNILERFSAQQFPDLHSELNLSSLELGDSALYFCASSAWDLYSYNEQFFGPGTRLTVL.

The chain joins TRBV10-3 to TRBJ2-5, with D perhaps TRBD2 (7 bases). Gene TRBJ2-7 matches the end of the DNA better, so the J call may be wrong. There are 14 residues in the CDR3. In germline, CDR1 is ENHRY, CDR2 SYGVKD. The CDR3 loop is CATQLAGGLYEQYF. In DNA form, the CDR3 reads TGTGCCACTCAACTGGCCGGGGGGCTCTACGAGCAGTACTTC.

This clonotype was detected a few times. The chain has TRBV6-5 and TRBJ2-7, with 8 bases matching TRBD1. V lost 7 bases to trimming and J lost 1 base; unmatched junction nucleotides: 6. CDR3 length: 14 amino acids. The germline V gene has CDR1 MNHEY and CDR2 SVGAGI. DNA for the CDR3: TGTGCCAGCACCAGGGGGCAGGGTTCCTACGAGCAGTACTTC. This encodes CASTRGQGSYEQYF.

This clonotype was detected a few times. The chain has TRBV27 and TRBJ1-2; 8 bases align to TRBD1. The V segment lost 6 bases and the J segment 7 bases; nucleotides outside the gene matches: 7. Per the germline V gene, CDR1 is MNHEY and CDR2 is SMNVEV (reference sequence). The CDR3 extends over 13 amino acids. This CDR3 is CASSYQGATGYTF. The CDR3 nucleotides are TGTGCCAGCAGCTATCAGGGGGCCACTGGCTACACCTTC.

The chain couples TRBV7-3 to TRBJ2-7; 9 nucleotides match TRBD2. The DNA matches TRBJ2-1 better at its end, which makes the J call doubtful. Germline V gene sequence: CDR1 SGHTA, CDR2 FQGTGA. The length of the CDR3 is 15 residues. Written as DNA, the CDR3 is TGTGCCAGCAGCCTGTCTAGCGGGGCGGTCAATGAGCAGTTCTTC. Residues: CASSLSSGAVNEQFF.

The rearrangement joins TRBV4-3 to TRBJ2-7, with 12 bases that match TRBD2. The end of the DNA aligns better with TRBJ2-1, so the J call may be wrong. Germline-derived CDR1 and CDR2 are LGHNA and YSLEER. The CDR3 consists of 17 residues. The CDR3 sequence is CASSQDPRLAGENEQFF. CDR3 bases: TGCGCCAGCAGCCAAGACCCGAGACTAGCGGGAGAAAATGAGCAGTTCTTC.

The sample holds a few counts of this clonotype. CDR3 sequence: CASSSPDRGEDKAYGYTF. CDR3 nucleotides: TGTGCCAGCAGCTCCCCGGACAGAGGGGAAGACAAGGCCTATGGCTACACCTTC. The gene calls are TRBV7-2 and TRBJ1-2, with D possibly being TRBD1 (6 bases). Trimming left V 4 bases short and J 4 bases short, with 25 bases between. The CDR3 runs to 18 residues. Germline V CDR1 and CDR2: SGHTA, FQGNSA.

The chain has TRBV12-3 or TRBV12-4 and TRBJ2-6; D gene uncertain. Trimming took off 2 bases at V and 0 bases at J, with 14 bases between the two ends. The CDR3 is 18 amino acids. CDR3 nucleotide sequence: TGTGCCAGCAGTTTAATGGGATCCCGACACTCTGGGGCCAACGTCCTGACTTTC. Protein product: CASSLMGSRHSGANVLTF.

The sample holds a few counts of this clonotype. The chain recombines TRBV19 with TRBJ2-5; 10 bases are shared with TRBD2. The J call may be in error: the DNA end matches TRBJ2-1 better. Looked up from germline, CDR1 is LNHDA and CDR2 is SQIVND (reference sequence). The CDR3 loop spans 18 amino acids. This chain's CDR3 is CASSMSSGGARSYNEQFF. DNA for the CDR3: TGTGCCAGTAGTATGTCCAGCGGGGGGGCCCGTTCCTACAATGAGCAGTTCTTC.

This clonotype showed up many times. The chain uses TRBV9 and TRBJ1-4; a weak D match, TRBD1 (6 bases). Germline values: CDR1 SGDLS, CDR2 YYNGEE. Trimming removed 4 bases at V and 0 bases at J, with 7 bases between. The CDR3 has 14 residues. The CDR3 reads CASSRDTTNEKLFF. The CDR3 coding sequence is TGTGCCAGCAGCCGGGACACAACTAATGAAAAACTGTTTTTT.

The chain has TRBV5-1 and TRBJ1-4, with no clear D. The germline CDR1 and CDR2 sequences are SGHRS and YFSETQ. Trimming removed 0 bases from V and 4 bases from J, with 13 bases in between. The CDR3 is 16 amino acids. The CDR3 DNA follows: TGCGCCAGCAGCTTGGCCAGGTCGGCCAGTAATGAAAAACTGTTTTTT. Protein product: CASSLARSASNEKLFF. Looking up the rest from reference TRBV5-1 and TRBJ1-4 gives the full variable domain: KAGVTQTPRYLIKTRGQQVTLSCSPISGHRSVSWYQQTPGQGLQFLFEYFSETQRNKGNFPGRFSGRQFSNSRSEMNVSTLELGDSALYLCASSLARSASNEKLFFGSGTQLSVL.

The rearrangement uses TRBV10-3 and TRBJ2-1; D assignment may be TRBD1 or TRBD2 (6 bases each). The CDR3 has 17 amino acids. Looked up from germline, CDR1 is ENHRY and CDR2 is SYGVKD. V was shortened by 2 bases and J by 6 bases, with 20 bases between the two germline ends. The DNA of the CDR3 is TGTGCCATCAGTGAGAAGGTGGGGGGCGTCCTGTCCAATGAGCAGTTCTTC. Amino acid sequence: CAISEKVGGVLSNEQFF.

The gene calls are TRBV3-1 and TRBJ1-3; no clear D. Trimming left V 2 bases short and J 2 bases short, with 13 bases between. Germline lookup yields CDR1 LGHDT and CDR2 YNNKEL (reference sequence). The CDR3 sequence is 16 residues long. The CDR3 protein is CASSQLDGGAGNTIYF. The CDR3 DNA follows: TGTGCCAGCAGCCAACTAGACGGTGGAGCTGGAAACACCATATATTTT.

This clonotype was seen only a few times. The genes are TRBV7-9 and TRBJ2-2; tentatively, D is TRBD1 or TRBD2 (6 bases each). CDR3 size: 16 residues. V was clipped by 1 base and J by 2 bases, with 11 bases between them. CDR1 is SEHNR, CDR2 FQNEAQ, per germline (reference sequence). The CDR3 sequence: CASSLGRGINTGELFF. DNA for the CDR3: TGTGCCAGCAGCTTAGGGAGGGGGATTAACACCGGGGAGCTGTTTTTT.

The rearrangement uses TRBV20-1 and TRBJ2-7, with D possibly matching TRBD2 (6 bases). V was pared by 6 bases and J by 0 bases, with 12 bases between. From germline, CDR1 is DFQATT and CDR2 SNEGSKA (reference sequence). The CDR3 consists of 13 residues. The CDR3 protein is CSASRGSSYEQYF. The CDR3 nucleotides read TGCAGTGCCAGCCGGGGGAGCTCCTACGAGCAGTACTTC.

This clonotype has a count of ten or more. The chain employs TRBV6-5 and TRBJ2-3; D possibly matches TRBD1 or TRBD2 (5 bases each). V dropped 4 bases and J dropped 4 bases, with 12 bases sitting between them. The CDR3 sequence is 14 residues long. CDR1 and CDR2 from the germline V gene are MNHEY and SVGAGI. As DNA, the CDR3 is TGTGCCAGCAGTTGGGACCCGACCCCAGATACGCAGTATTTT. This translates into CASSWDPTPDTQYF.

J is TRBJ2-5 and V is TRBV20-1, with 8 bases that match TRBD2. Per the germline V gene, CDR1 is DFQATT and CDR2 is SNEGSKA (reference sequence). The CDR3 length is 11 residues. Here the CDR3 DNA reads TGCAGCGGGGGGGCCCAAGAGACCCAGTACTTC. Translation gives CSGGAQETQYF.

The chain uses TRBV27 and TRBJ1-1; weak D call: TRBD1 (5 bases). V was trimmed by 7 bases and J by 5 bases, leaving 17 bases between them. The CDR3 loop spans 14 amino acids. Germline V gene sequence: CDR1 MNHEY, CDR2 SMNVEV (reference sequence). The CDR3 loop is CASMIGQETTEAFF. Written as DNA, the CDR3 is TGTGCCAGCATGATAGGACAAGAGACTACTGAAGCTTTCTTT.

The chain carries TRBV10-2 and TRBJ2-7, with 11 bases identical to TRBD2. This CDR3 has 15 amino acids. Germline assignment: CDR1 WSHSY and CDR2 SAAADI. The junction had 7 bases not matched to a gene; V was cut back by 7 bases and J by 2 bases. In nucleotides, the CDR3 is TGCGCCAGCATCAATAGCGGGAGGGCCCCCTACGAGCAGTACTTC. Its protein is CASINSGRAPYEQYF.

The V gene is TRBV5-1, the J gene TRBJ2-5, with TRBD1 matching over 11 bases. Germline V gene lookup returns CDR1 SGHRS and CDR2 YFSETQ. V was pared by 0 bases and J by 2 bases, with 3 bases of the junction left unmatched. The CDR3 is 16 residues long. Here the CDR3 reads CASSLADRGQQETQYF. CDR3 bases: TGCGCCAGCAGCTTGGCGGACAGGGGGCAACAAGAGACCCAGTACTTC.

This clonotype showed up just a few times. The chain joins TRBV7-9 to TRBJ2-7; either TRBD1 or TRBD2 may supply D (5 bases each). CDR3 length equals 15 residues. Germline V lookup: CDR1 SEHNR, CDR2 FQNEAQ (reference sequence). V was cut by 4 bases and J by 3 bases, with 16 bases left in between. This CDR3 reads CASSSRGSPSYEQYF. For the CDR3, the DNA is TGTGCCAGCAGCTCGAGGGGTTCCCCAAGCTACGAGCAGTACTTC.

The chain employs TRBV4-3 and TRBJ1-6, with a tentative D call TRBD1 (6 bases). The CDR3 sequence is 15 residues long. Germline CDR1 and CDR2: LGHNA and YSLEER. Deletions cut 0 bases from V and 7 bases from J, with 10 bases between. The CDR3 sequence is CASSQETGVNSPLHF. The CDR3 nucleotides are TGCGCCAGCAGCCAAGAGACAGGCGTGAATTCACCCCTCCACTTT.

This clonotype was seen more than once but under ten times. This chain joins TRBV5-1 and TRBJ2-5, with 8 positions matching TRBD2. From germline, CDR1 is SGHRS and CDR2 YFSETQ. The CDR3 extends over 13 amino acids. J gave up 0 bases and V 9 bases, and 4 bases lay outside the gene matches. CDR3 in DNA: TGCGCCACCGGACTAGCCAACCAAGAGACCCAGTACTTC. It is translated as CATGLANQETQYF.

The rearrangement links TRBV3-1 to TRBJ2-2; perhaps D is TRBD1 or TRBD2 (5 bases each). There are 14 residues in the CDR3. V was clipped by 0 bases and J by 5 bases, with 7 bases between them. Germline assignment: CDR1 LGHDT and CDR2 YNNKEL (reference sequence). The CDR3 region has the DNA TGTGCCAGCAGCCAAGACGAGGGGACCGGGGAGCTGTTTTTT. This gives the protein CASSQDEGTGELFF.

This sequence joins TRBV12-3 or TRBV12-4 and TRBJ1-6; D remains unclear. The V gene lost 3 bases and the J gene lost 7 bases, with 13 bases spanning the gap. The CDR3 runs to 15 residues. The DNA for the CDR3 is TGTGCCAGCAGTTTCTCTCCTATCACCAATTCACCCCTCCACTTT. Translating it yields CASSFSPITNSPLHF.